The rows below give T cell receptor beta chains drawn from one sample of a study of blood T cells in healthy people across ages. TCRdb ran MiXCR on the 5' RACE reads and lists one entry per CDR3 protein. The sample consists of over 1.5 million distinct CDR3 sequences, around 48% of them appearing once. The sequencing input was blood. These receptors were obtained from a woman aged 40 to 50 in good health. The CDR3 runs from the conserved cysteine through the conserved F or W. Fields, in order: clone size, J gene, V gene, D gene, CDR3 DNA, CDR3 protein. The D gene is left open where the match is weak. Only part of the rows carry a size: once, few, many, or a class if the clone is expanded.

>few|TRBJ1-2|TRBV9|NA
TGTGCCAGCAGCGTCGACTATGGCTACACCTTC
CASSVDYGYTF
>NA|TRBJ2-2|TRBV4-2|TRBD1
TGTGCCAGCAGCCAAGGGACAGGGGGGAACACCGGGGAGCTGTTTTTT
CASSQGTGGNTGELFF
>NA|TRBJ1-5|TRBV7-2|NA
TGTGCCAGCAGCTTAGACGGTAGGGTCACTCAGCCCCAGCATTTT
CASSLDGRVTQPQHF
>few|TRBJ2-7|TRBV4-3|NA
TGCGCCAGCAGCCAAGAAGCGGCAGCGATCTACGAGCAGTACTTC
CASSQEAAAIYEQYF
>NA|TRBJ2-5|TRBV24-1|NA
TGTGCCACCAGTGATTCCGGGTGGACCCAGTACTTC
CATSDSGWTQYF
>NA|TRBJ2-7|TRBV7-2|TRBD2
TGTGCCAGCAGCGCCGGGACTAGCGGGGGGGGTCGCTACGAGCAGTACTTC
CASSAGTSGGGRYEQYF
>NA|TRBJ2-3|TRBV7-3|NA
TGTGCCAGCAGCGCAGGGGGGATAGGCACAGATACGCAGTATTTT
CASSAGGIGTDTQYF
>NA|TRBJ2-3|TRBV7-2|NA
TGTGCCAGCAGCTTAGAAACTTCGGCGGGAAAGCTTGCGGATACGCAGTATTTT
CASSLETSAGKLADTQYF
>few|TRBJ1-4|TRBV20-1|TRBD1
TGCAGTGCTAGAGCGTTACTTACAGGGGAGGAGAGTGATGAAAAACTGTTTTTT
CSARALLTGEESDEKLFF
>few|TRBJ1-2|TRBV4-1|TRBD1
TGCGCCAGCAGCCAAGATCTCGGGACAGGGAATGGCTACACCTTC
CASSQDLGTGNGYTF
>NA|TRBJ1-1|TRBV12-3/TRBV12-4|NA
TGTGCCAGCAGTCCGAATATCGGGGGTTACACTGAAGCTTTCTTT
CASSPNIGGYTEAFF
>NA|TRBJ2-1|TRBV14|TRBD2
TGTGCCAGCAGCTCCGGTAGCGGGGGGAATAAGCAGTTCTTC
CASSSGSGGNKQFF
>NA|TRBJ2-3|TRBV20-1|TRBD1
TGCAGTGCTAGTCAGGGGGACGATACGCAGTATTTT
CSASQGDDTQYF
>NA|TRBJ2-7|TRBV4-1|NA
TGCGCCAGCAGCCAAGATCTGACTAGAAGCTACGAGCAGTACTTC
CASSQDLTRSYEQYF
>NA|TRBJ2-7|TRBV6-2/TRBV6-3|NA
TGTGCCAGCAGTTACGAGGATTGGGGTCGGCAGTACTTC
CASSYEDWGRQYF
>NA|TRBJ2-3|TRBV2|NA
TGTGCCAGCAGTGACACTCGGGCCCCAGATACGCAGTATTTT
CASSDTRAPDTQYF
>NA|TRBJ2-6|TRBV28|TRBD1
TGTGCCAGCAGTCCTTCTGGGACAGGGTCCTCTGGGGCCAACGTCCTGACTTTC
CASSPSGTGSSGANVLTF
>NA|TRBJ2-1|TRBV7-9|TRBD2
TGTGCCAGCAGAACGGCCGGGACTAGCGGGGGGACGGGGCAGTTCTTC
CASRTAGTSGGTGQFF
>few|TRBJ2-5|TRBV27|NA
TGTGCCAGCAGTCTAGGGGCAGGGACTCTCCCAGAGACCCAGTACTTC
CASSLGAGTLPETQYF
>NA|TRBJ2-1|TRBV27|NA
TGTGCCAGCAGTTTATCGAACAGCGGGGAGCAGTTCTTC
CASSLSNSGEQFF
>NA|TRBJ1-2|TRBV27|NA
TGTGCCAGCAGTTTATCGGGGGCCGGTGGCTACACCTTC
CASSLSGAGGYTF
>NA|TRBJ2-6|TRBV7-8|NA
TGTGCCAGCAGCTTACGGGCTATTCAGAGCTCTGGGGCCAACGTCCTGACTTTC
CASSLRAIQSSGANVLTF
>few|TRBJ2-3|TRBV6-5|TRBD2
TGTGCCAGCAGACGACCGGGACTAGGGACAGATACGCAGTATTTT
CASRRPGLGTDTQYF
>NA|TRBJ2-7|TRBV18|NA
TGTGCCAGCTCAAGGTACAGGGTCGGGGAGCAGTACTTC
CASSRYRVGEQYF
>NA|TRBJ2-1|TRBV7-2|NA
TGTGCCAGCAGCGTTACCCGGGACTACAATGAGCAGTTCTTC
CASSVTRDYNEQFF
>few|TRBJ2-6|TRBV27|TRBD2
TGTGCCAGCAGTCCCCTCGGGGGGGCCCGGGCCAACGTCCTGACTTTC
CASSPLGGARANVLTF
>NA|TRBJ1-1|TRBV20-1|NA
TGCAGTGCTATGGAGGGGAGAGCTTTCTTT
CSAMEGRAFF
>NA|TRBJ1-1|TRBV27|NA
TGTGCCAGCAGAGAGGTGAAGAACACTGAAGCTTTCTTT
CASREVKNTEAFF
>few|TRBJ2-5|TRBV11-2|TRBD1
TGTGCCAGCAGCTTAGGGACAGGGCCTCAGTACCAAGAGACCCAGTACTTC
CASSLGTGPQYQETQYF
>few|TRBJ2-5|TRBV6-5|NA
TGTGCCAGCACCTCCCCCCCAGGAACCCAGTACTTC
CASTSPPGTQYF
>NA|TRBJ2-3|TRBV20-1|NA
TGCAGTGCTAGAGTAGCACTAGCTGGGGACACAGATACGCAGTATTTT
CSARVALAGDTDTQYF
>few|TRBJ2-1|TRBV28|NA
TGTGCCAGCAGTTACCCGTTAAGGGGCCCCTCTAATGAGCAGTTCTTC
CASSYPLRGPSNEQFF
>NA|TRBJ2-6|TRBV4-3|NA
TGCGCCAGCAGCCAAGAGATTGGCGGGGCCAACGTCCTGACTTTC
CASSQEIGGANVLTF
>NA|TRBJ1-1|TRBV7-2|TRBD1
TGTGCCAGCAGCGCCCGACAGGGGTTCGCTGAAGCTTTCTTT
CASSARQGFAEAFF
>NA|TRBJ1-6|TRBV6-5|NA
TGTGCCAGCGGTTACGTCGCGGGGACGGCTAATTCACCCCTCCACTTT
CASGYVAGTANSPLHF
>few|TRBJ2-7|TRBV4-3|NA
TGCGCCAGCAGCCAAGATCACCAAGGGGGCTCCTACGAGCAGTACTTC
CASSQDHQGGSYEQYF
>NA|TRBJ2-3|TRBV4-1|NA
TGCGCCAGCAGCCCCCCCCCGGAGCCCACAGATACGCAGTATTTT
CASSPPPEPTDTQYF
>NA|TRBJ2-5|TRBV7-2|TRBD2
TGTGCCAGCAGCTTAGCGGCGGGGGGAAGCCCCGGAGAGACCCAGTACTTC
CASSLAAGGSPGETQYF
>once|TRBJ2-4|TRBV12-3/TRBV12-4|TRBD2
TGTGCCAGCACCAAAAGCGGGGGCCGTTACAATGAGCAGTACTTC
CASTKSGGRYNEQYF
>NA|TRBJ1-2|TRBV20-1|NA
TGCAGTGCTAGCCGGGCCAGTAGCTATGGCTACACCTTC
CSASRASSYGYTF
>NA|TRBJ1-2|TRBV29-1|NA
TGCAGCGTTGAAGACAGCAACTTCTCCTATGGCTACACCTTC
CSVEDSNFSYGYTF
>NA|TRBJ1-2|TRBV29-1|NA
TGCAGCGTTGAAGTACAGGGCGCCAGGCACTATGGCTACACCTTC
CSVEVQGARHYGYTF
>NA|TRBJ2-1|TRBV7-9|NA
TGTGCCAGCAGCGTTCCTCAGGGATTCTCCTACAATGAGCAGTTCTTC
CASSVPQGFSYNEQFF
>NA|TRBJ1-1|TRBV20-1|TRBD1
TGCAGTGCTAGGATACAGGGGGTGACTGAAGCTTTCTTT
CSARIQGVTEAFF
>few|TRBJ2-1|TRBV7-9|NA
TGTGCCAGCAGCACCGGTACGGGGGGCAGAAGTCGGATAGATGAGCAGTTCTTC
CASSTGTGGRSRIDEQFF
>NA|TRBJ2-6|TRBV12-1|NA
TGTGCCAGCAGCCGCACCGGACTACCTGCTGGGGCCAACGTCCTGACTTTC
CASSRTGLPAGANVLTF
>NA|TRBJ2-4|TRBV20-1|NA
TGCAGTGCTGCTCACCACGAGCGGTCTGAGCAGTACTTC
CSAAHHERSEQYF
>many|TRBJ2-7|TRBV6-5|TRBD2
TGTGCCAGCAGTCTCTCTAGCGGGGGCTCCTACGAGCAGTACTTC
CASSLSSGGSYEQYF
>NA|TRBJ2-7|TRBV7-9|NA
TGTGCCAGCAGCTACCAAGAGGTTCGGTACTTC
CASSYQEVRYF
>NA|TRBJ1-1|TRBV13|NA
TGTGCCAGCAGGCTGGGGGGGGGGAACACTGAAGCTTTCTTT
CASRLGGGNTEAFF
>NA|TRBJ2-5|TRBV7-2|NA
TGTGCCAGCAGCTACGTGGGTATGGAGACCCAGTACTTC
CASSYVGMETQYF
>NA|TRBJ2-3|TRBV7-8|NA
TGTGCCAACGGGAAATACACAGATACGCAGTATTTT
CANGKYTDTQYF
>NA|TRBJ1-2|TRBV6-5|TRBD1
TGTGCCAGCAGTTACGACAGGGCGAAAGGCTACACCTTC
CASSYDRAKGYTF
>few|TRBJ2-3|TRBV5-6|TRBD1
TGTGCCAGCAGCTTGGTGGGACAGGTTGTAACGCAGTATTTT
CASSLVGQVVTQYF
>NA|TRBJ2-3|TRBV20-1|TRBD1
TGCAGTGCTCTACAGGGGCCCACAGATACGCAGTATTTT
CSALQGPTDTQYF
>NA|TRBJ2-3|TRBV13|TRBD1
TGTGCCAGCAGCGGCCGGGACAGGGGTATGGGTACGCAGTATTTT
CASSGRDRGMGTQYF
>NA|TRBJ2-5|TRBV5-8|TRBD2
TGTGCCAGCAGCTTCCTCTACGGGGGGGAGCAGTACTTC
CASSFLYGGEQYF
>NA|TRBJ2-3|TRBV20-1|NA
TGCAGTGCTAGACCATTTGCCAGACTAGCGAGGGGGCCGGATACGCAGTATTTT
CSARPFARLARGPDTQYF
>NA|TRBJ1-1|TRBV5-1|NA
TGCGCCAGCAGCTTGGCCCCCTCGGCAGGGATGAACACTGAAGCTTTCTTT
CASSLAPSAGMNTEAFF
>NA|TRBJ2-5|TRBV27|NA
TGTGCCAGCAGTTTGAATAATTTAGAGACCCAGTACTTC
CASSLNNLETQYF